This TCR beta chain emerged from a study of T cells in Graves' hyperthyroidism and ophthalmopathy. Study in general: Specimen type is peripheral blood, collected at initial diagnosis prior to any treatment.

RNA transcripts were the template for amplifying TCR beta CDR3 regions. In the first-round RT-PCR of the TCR CDR3, the HTBI primer set was used. TCRdb analysed the multiplex PCR reads with MiXCR anew, one entry per CDR3 protein. The table has 110,000 to 150,000 distinct CDR3 sequences, 22% seen once. These patients, aged 18 to 65, had recently diagnosed hyperthyroidism lasting under 2 months. Patients having uncontrolled infection, another autoimmune disease, pregnancy or lactation were not included. This clonotype was observed many times. The antigen is unknown. Whole-study results and caveats: The model identified upcoming ophthalmopathy a median approximately 6.5 months ahead of onset.

Deletions cut 3 bases from V and 7 bases from J, with 11 bases between. This CDR3 has 12 amino acids. Germline CDR1 SQVTM, CDR2 ANQGSEA. J is TRBJ2-3 and V is TRBV29-1; D assignment may be TRBD1 or TRBD2 (5 bases each). Sequencing was performed on blood. The receptor's source is a woman in her forties or fifties with Graves' hyperthyroidism that later progressed to Graves' ophthalmopathy. CDR3: CSVDEGTYTQYF. As DNA, the CDR3 is TGCAGCGTTGATGAGGGGACCTATACGCAGTATTTT.